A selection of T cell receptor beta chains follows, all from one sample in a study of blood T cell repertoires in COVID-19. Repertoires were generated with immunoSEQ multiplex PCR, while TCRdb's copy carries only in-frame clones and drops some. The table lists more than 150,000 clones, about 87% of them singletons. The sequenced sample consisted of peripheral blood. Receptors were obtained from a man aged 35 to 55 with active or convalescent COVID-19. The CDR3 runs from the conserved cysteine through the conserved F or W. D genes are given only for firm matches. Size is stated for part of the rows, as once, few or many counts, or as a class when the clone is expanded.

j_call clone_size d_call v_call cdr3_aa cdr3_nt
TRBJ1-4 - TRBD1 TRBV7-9 CASSIWTGGLPTNEKLFF TGTGCCAGCAGCATCTGGACAGGGGGGCTCCCAACTAATGAAAAACTGTTTTTT
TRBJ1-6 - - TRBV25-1 CASSRRGDSPLHF TGTGCCAGCAGCCGCAGGGGTGATTCACCCCTCCACTTT
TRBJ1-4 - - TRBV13 CASRIRGGMEKLFF TGTGCCAGCAGAATTCGGGGGGGTATGGAAAAACTGTTTTTT
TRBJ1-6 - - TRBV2 CASSAEGTYNSPLHF TGTGCCAGCAGCGCGGAGGGTACCTATAATTCACCCCTCCACTTT
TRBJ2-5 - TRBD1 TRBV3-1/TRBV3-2 CASSSTGGETQYF TGTGCCAGCAGCTCCACAGGGGGGGAGACCCAGTACTTC
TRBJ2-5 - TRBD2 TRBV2 CASGVLSGGAETQYF TGTGCCAGTGGGGTTTTAAGCGGGGGGGCGGAGACCCAGTACTTC
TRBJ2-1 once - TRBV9 CASSVGPARTNEQFF TGTGCCAGCAGCGTAGGGCCCGCTAGAACCAATGAGCAGTTCTTC
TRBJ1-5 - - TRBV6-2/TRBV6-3 CASSYSGQPHQPQHF TGTGCCAGCAGTTACTCCGGACAGCCCCATCAGCCCCAGCATTTT
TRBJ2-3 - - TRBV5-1 CASSPVVRGASTDTQYF TGCGCCAGCAGCCCAGTGGTCCGGGGGGCGAGCACAGATACGCAGTATTTT
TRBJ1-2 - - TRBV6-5 CASSYSFSRYYGYTF TGTGCCAGCAGTTACTCTTTTAGCCGATACTATGGCTACACCTTC
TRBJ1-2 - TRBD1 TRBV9 CASSARTGTGYGYTF TGTGCCAGCAGCGCCCGAACCGGGACAGGCTATGGCTACACCTTC
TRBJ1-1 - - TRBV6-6 CASSLGGDTEAFF TGTGCCAGCAGTTTGGGAGGGGACACTGAAGCTTTCTTT
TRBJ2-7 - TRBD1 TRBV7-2 CASTLDRASYEQYF TGTGCCAGCACCTTAGACAGGGCCTCCTACGAGCAGTACTTC
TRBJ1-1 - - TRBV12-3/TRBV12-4 CASSPYGTEAFF TGTGCCAGCAGTCCCTATGGCACTGAAGCTTTCTTT
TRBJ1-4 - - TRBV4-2 CASSQLSEKLFF TGTGCCAGCAGCCAACTCTCTGAAAAACTGTTTTTT
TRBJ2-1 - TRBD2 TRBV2 CASSAAGRGGHYNEQFF TGTGCCAGCAGCGCGGCGGGTCGGGGGGGACACTACAATGAGCAGTTCTTC
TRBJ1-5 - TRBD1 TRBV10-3 CAISELGTGPAGGNQPQHF TGTGCCATCAGTGAGTTAGGGACAGGACCGGCGGGGGGCAATCAGCCCCAGCATTTT
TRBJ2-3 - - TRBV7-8 CASSLAPRGNTDTQYF TGTGCCAGCAGCTTAGCGCCACGCGGAAACACAGATACGCAGTATTTT
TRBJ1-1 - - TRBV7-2 CASSFPHGGLTIF TGTGCCAGCAGCTTCCCCCATGGCGGTTTAACCATCTTT
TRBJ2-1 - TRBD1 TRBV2 CASSWDRGQNEQFF TGTGCCAGCAGTTGGGACAGGGGTCAAAATGAGCAGTTCTTC
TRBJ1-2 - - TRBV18 CASSPDSNYGYTF TGTGCCAGCTCCCCCGACAGCAACTATGGCTACACCTTC
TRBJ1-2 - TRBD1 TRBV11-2 CASSFNDRGVGGYTF TGTGCCAGCAGCTTCAACGACAGGGGTGTAGGTGGCTACACCTTC
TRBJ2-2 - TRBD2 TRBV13 CASSVGLAGKTGELFF TGTGCCAGCAGCGTCGGACTAGCGGGGAAGACCGGGGAGCTGTTTTTT
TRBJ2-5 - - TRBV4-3 CASSQDSTGAETQYF TGCGCCAGCAGCCAAGATTCTACGGGTGCAGAGACCCAGTACTTC
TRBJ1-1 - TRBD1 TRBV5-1 CASSLGTGRNTEAFF TGCGCCAGCAGCTTGGGGACAGGGAGGAACACTGAAGCTTTCTTT
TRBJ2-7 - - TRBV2 CASFGPGNYSSYEQYF TGTGCCAGCTTTGGGCCGGGAAACTATAGCTCCTACGAGCAGTACTTC
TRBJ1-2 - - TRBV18 CASSPQTASPANYGYTF TGTGCCAGCTCACCCCAAACAGCCTCCCCAGCTAACTATGGCTACACCTTC
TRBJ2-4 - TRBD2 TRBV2 CASSVTSGVAKNIQYF TGTGCCAGCAGTGTAACTAGCGGGGTTGCCAAAAACATTCAGTACTTC
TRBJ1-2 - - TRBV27 CASSLKDRGGYGYTF TGTGCCAGCAGTTTAAAGGATCGAGGAGGGTATGGCTACACCTTC
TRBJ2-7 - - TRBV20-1 CSAPTSGEQYF TGCAGTGCTCCAACTAGTGGTGAGCAGTACTTC
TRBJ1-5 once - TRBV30 CAWSVDNSNQPQHF TGTGCCTGGAGTGTGGACAATAGCAATCAGCCCCAGCATTTT
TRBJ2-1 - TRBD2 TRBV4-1 CASSQLPLKTSGGAGEQFF TGCGCCAGCAGCCAGCTCCCCCTTAAGACTAGCGGGGGGGCCGGTGAGCAGTTCTTC
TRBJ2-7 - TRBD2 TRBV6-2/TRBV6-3 CASSRGLAGGFPYEQYF TGTGCCAGCAGTCGGGGACTAGCGGGGGGGTTCCCCTACGAGCAGTACTTC
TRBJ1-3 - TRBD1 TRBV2 CASSQQGAANTIYF TGTGCCAGCAGCCAACAGGGGGCGGCGAACACCATATATTTT
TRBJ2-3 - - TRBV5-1 CASSLAGLTTDTQYF TGCGCCAGCAGCTTGGCGGGACTGACCACAGATACGCAGTATTTT
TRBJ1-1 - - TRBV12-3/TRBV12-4 CASSLANTEAFF TGTGCCAGCAGTTTGGCGAACACTGAAGCTTTCTTT
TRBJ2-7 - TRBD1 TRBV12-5 CASGWTGQHYEQYF TGTGCTAGTGGTTGGACGGGACAGCACTACGAGCAGTACTTC
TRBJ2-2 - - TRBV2 CASVRDNTGELFF TGTGCCAGCGTGCGGGACAACACCGGGGAGCTGTTTTTT
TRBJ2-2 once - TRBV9 CASSVGPGSTGELFF TGTGCCAGCAGCGTAGGGCCGGGGAGCACCGGGGAGCTGTTTTTT
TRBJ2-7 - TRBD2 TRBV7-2 CASSLNAGGQEQYF TGTGCCAGCAGCTTAAACGCGGGGGGGCAAGAGCAGTACTTC
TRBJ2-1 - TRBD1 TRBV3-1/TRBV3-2 CASSQRTGKTYNEQFF TGTGCCAGCAGCCAACGGACAGGGAAGACTTACAATGAGCAGTTCTTC
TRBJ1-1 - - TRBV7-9 CASSLNPRPNTEAFF TGTGCCAGCAGCTTAAACCCGAGGCCGAACACTGAAGCTTTCTTT
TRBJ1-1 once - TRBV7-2 CASSLEWGGGTEAFF TGTGCCAGCAGCTTAGAGTGGGGAGGCGGCACTGAAGCTTTCTTT
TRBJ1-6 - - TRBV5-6 CASSLRTVNSPLHF TGTGCCAGCAGCTTGCGGACAGTTAATTCACCCCTCCACTTT
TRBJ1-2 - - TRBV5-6 CASSLAGQGIIYGYTF TGTGCCAGCAGCTTGGCCGGGCAGGGGATCATCTATGGCTACACCTTC
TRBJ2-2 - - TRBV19 CAGKQGIDTGELFF TGTGCCGGAAAGCAGGGGATAGACACCGGGGAGCTGTTTTTT
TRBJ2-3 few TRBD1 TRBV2 CAIGLDRATDTQYF TGTGCCATCGGCTTGGACAGGGCCACAGATACGCAGTATTTT
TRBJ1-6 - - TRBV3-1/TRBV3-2 CASSQKGGVGNSPLHF TGTGCCAGCAGCCAGAAGGGCGGGGTTGGGAATTCACCCCTCCACTTT
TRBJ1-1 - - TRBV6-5 CASSYTTGNTEAFF TGTGCCAGCAGTTACACGACAGGGAACACTGAAGCTTTCTTT
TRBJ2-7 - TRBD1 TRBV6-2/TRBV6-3 CASSPPRQGWYEQYF TGTGCCAGCAGCCCACCAAGACAGGGTTGGTACGAGCAGTACTTC
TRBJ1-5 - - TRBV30 CAWSVYSNQPQHF TGTGCCTGGTCCGTCTATAGCAATCAGCCCCAGCATTTT
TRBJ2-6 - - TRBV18 CASSPSPTGGANVLTF TGTGCCAGCTCACCCAGTCCCACGGGAGGGGCCAACGTCCTGACTTTC
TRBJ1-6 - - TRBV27 CASSLGPNSPLHF TGTGCCAGCAGTTTGGGGCCAAATTCACCCCTCCACTTT
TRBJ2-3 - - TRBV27 CASSTRTKDTQYF TGTGCCAGCAGTACCCGGACTAAAGATACGCAGTATTTT
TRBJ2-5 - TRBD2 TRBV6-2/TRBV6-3 CASSVTSGRETQYF TGTGCCAGCAGTGTGACTAGCGGGCGAGAGACCCAGTACTTC
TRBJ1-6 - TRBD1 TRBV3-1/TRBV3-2 CASSPATGQNSPLHF TGTGCCAGCAGCCCTGCGACAGGGCAAAATTCACCCCTCCACTTT
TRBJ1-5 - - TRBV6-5 CASSYGNGGNQPQHF TGTGCCAGCAGTTATGGTAACGGGGGCAATCAGCCCCAGCATTTT
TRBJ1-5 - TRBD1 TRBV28 CASSLARGPSNQPQHF TGTGCCAGCAGTTTAGCTAGGGGGCCTAGCAATCAGCCCCAGCATTTT
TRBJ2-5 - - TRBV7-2 CASSLAISGRETQYF TGTGCCAGCAGCTTAGCTATTTCAGGGCGAGAGACCCAGTACTTC